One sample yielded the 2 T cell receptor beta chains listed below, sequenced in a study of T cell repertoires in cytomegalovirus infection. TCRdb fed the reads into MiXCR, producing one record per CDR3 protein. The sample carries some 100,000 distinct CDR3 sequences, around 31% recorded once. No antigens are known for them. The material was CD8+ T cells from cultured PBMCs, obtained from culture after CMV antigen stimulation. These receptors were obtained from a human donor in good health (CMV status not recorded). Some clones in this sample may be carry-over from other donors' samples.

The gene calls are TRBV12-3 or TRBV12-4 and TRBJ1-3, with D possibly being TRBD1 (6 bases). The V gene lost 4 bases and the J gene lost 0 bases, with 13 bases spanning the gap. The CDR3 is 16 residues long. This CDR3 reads CASSSLGTYSGNTIYF. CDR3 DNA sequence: TGTGCCAGCAGTTCCTTGGGGACATACTCTGGAAACACCATATATTTT.

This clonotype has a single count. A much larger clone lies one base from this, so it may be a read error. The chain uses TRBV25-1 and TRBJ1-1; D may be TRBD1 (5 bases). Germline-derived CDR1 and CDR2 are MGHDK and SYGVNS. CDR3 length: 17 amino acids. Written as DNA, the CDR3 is TGTGTCAGCAGTGAATCAGTCAGACGGGGGGTGGGCACTGAAGCTTTCTTT. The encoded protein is CVSSESVRRGVGTEAFF.